The 9 T cell receptor beta chains listed next were all sequenced from one sample in a study of CD8+CD57+ T cells in acquired aplastic anemia. For CDR3 and TCR beta VDJ profiling, genomic DNA was the template used. TCRdb reanalysed the reads using MiXCR and keeps one entry per CDR3 protein. The repertoire holds 220,000 or so distinct CDR3 sequences, 60% to 80% seen once, with around 60% in the top ten. Patients included in sequencing had previously demonstrated CD8+CD57+ cell expansion by flow cytometry. Source material: sorted CD4+, CD8+, or CD8+CD57+ T cells (not recorded which) from PBMCs. The receptors stem from a human donor with aplastic anemia.

The V call is TRBV7-2, the J call TRBJ1-1; TRBD1 might be the D (6 bases). Germline CDR1 is SGHTA and CDR2 is FQGNSA. The ends were cut back, 4 bases at V and 9 bases at J, with 15 bases in the middle. The CDR3 runs to 13 residues. CDR3 in amino acids: CASSSRQQGKAFF. For the CDR3, the DNA is TGTGCCAGCAGCTCACGCCAACAGGGAAAAGCTTTCTTT.

This rearrangement joins TRBV5-5 to TRBJ1-2; D call uncertain. Germline lookup yields CDR1 SGHKS and CDR2 YYEKEE (reference sequence). This CDR3 region has 12 residues. V was cut by 2 bases and J by 8 bases, with 10 bases left in between. Written as DNA, the CDR3 is TGTGCCAGCAGCTTAAGCCAGGCAGGCTACACCTTC. Translated: CASSLSQAGYTF.

This chain connects TRBV19 to TRBJ2-7; 7 bases agree with TRBD1. The CDR3 contains 14 residues. Trimming took 3 bases from V and 3 from J; bases not matched to a gene: 5. Germline lookup yields CDR1 LNHDA and CDR2 SQIVND (reference sequence). The CDR3 coding sequence is TGTGCCAGTAGTATTGGGCAGGGGGTCTACGAGCAGTACTTC. This sequence encodes CASSIGQGVYEQYF.

CDR3 in DNA: TGCAGTGCTAGCTACAAGAACACTGAAGCTTTCTTT. It codes for CSASYKNTEAFF. The chain combines TRBV20-1 with TRBJ1-1; D ambiguous. CDR1 DFQATT and CDR2 SNEGSKA come from the germline V gene (reference sequence). Trimming took 3 bases from V and 1 from J, leaving 6 bases between them. This CDR3 has 12 residues.

The chain couples TRBV2 to TRBJ2-7, with D possibly TRBD1 on 6 matching bases. V lost 7 bases, J lost 0 bases, and 19 bases lay in between. Germline lookup yields CDR1 SNHLY and CDR2 FYNNEI. This CDR3 region has 16 residues. The DNA of the CDR3 is TGTGCCAGCACTCCGAACAGGGTAACGACCTCCTACGAGCAGTACTTC. Its protein is CASTPNRVTTSYEQYF.

The chain uses TRBV5-1 and TRBJ1-5; no clear D gene. The CDR3 length is 13 residues. The V end was cut by 3 bases, the J end by 5 bases, with 9 bases between. Looked up from germline, CDR1 is SGHRS and CDR2 is YFSETQ. Here the CDR3 DNA reads TGCGCCAGCAGCTCTTCCCCCTATCAGCCCCAGCATTTT. This translates into CASSSSPYQPQHF.

J is TRBJ2-7 and V is TRBV24-1; 10 nucleotides agree with TRBD1. Germline-derived CDR1 and CDR2 are KGHDR and SFDVKD. The CDR3 is 15 amino acids. The trim removed 2 bases at V and 7 bases at J, leaving 7 bases unmatched. The CDR3 DNA reads TGTGCCACCAGTGATTCCGGGACAGGGGCTGAAGAGCAGTACTTC. It specifies CATSDSGTGAEEQYF.

The chain has TRBV20-1 and TRBJ1-5; no clear D. V was trimmed by 3 bases and J by 7 bases, leaving 19 bases between them. This CDR3 has 15 residues. Germline V gene sequence: CDR1 DFQATT, CDR2 SNEGSKA (reference sequence). The CDR3 region is CSARLPGGLEQPQHF. In nucleotides, the CDR3 is TGCAGTGCTAGGCTACCGGGAGGGCTGGAGCAGCCCCAGCATTTT.

This clonotype showed up just once. The V and J genes are TRBV9 and TRBJ2-1; D unclear. Germline V gene lookup returns CDR1 SGDLS and CDR2 YYNGEE. The CDR3 sequence is 12 residues long. With 4 bases removed from V and 9 bases from J, the gap between germline ends came to 11 bases. The CDR3 nucleotides read TGTGCCAGCAGCTTAGACGGAAGTGAGCAGTTCTTC. It encodes CASSLDGSEQFF.